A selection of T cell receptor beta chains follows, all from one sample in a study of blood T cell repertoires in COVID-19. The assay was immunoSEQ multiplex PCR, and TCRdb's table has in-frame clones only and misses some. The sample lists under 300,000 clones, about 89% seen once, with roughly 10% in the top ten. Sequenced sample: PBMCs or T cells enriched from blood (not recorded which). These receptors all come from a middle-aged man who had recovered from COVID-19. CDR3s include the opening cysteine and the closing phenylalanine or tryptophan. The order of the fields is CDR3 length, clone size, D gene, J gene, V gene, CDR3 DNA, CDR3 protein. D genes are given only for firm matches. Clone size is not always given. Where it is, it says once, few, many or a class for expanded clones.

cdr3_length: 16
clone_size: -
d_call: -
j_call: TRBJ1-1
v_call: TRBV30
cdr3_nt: TGTGCCTGGAGTGTACTGGGGGGGATCATGAACACTGAAGCTTTCTTT
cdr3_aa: CAWSVLGGIMNTEAFF

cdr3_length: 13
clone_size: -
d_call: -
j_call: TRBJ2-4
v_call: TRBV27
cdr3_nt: TGTGCCAGCAGTTTTCGAGACAAAAACATTCAGTACTTC
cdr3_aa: CASSFRDKNIQYF

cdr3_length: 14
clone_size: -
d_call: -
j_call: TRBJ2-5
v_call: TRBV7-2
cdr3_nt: TGTGCCAGCAGCTTGCAACACGCGGGGGAGACCCAGTACTTC
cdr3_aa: CASSLQHAGETQYF

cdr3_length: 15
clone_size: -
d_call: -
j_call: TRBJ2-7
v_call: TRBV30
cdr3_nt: TGTGCCTGGAGTGCACAAGCAGGACACTCCTACGAGCAGTACTTC
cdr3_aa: CAWSAQAGHSYEQYF

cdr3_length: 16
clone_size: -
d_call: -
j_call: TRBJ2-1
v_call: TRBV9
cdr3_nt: TGTGCCAGCGGGGACCAAATACAGGGATTCTACAATGAGCAGTTCTTC
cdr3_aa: CASGDQIQGFYNEQFF

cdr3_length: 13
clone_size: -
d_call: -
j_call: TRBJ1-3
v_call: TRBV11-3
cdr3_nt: TGTGCCCCAAAGGGAGGCTCTGGAAACACCATATATTTT
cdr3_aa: CAPKGGSGNTIYF

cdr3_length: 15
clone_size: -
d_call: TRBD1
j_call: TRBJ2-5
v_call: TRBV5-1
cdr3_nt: TGCGCCAGCAGCACCGACAGGGGCTCCAGGGAGACCCAGTACTTC
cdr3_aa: CASSTDRGSRETQYF

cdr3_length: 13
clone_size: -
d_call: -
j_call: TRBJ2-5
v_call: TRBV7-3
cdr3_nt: TGTGCCAGCAGCTTATGGTCGAGGGAGACCCAGTACTTC
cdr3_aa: CASSLWSRETQYF

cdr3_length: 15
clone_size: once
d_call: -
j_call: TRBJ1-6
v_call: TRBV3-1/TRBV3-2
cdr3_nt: TGTGCCAGCAGCCACGCCCTGGGCAGGGGATCACCCCTCCACTTT
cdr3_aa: CASSHALGRGSPLHF

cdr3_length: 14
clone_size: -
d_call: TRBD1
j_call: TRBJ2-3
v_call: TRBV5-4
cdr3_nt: TGTGCCAGCAGCCAGGACAGGTTAACAGATACGCAGTATTTT
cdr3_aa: CASSQDRLTDTQYF

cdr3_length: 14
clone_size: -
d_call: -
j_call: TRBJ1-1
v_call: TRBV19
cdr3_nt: TGTGCCAGTAGTATTTCCGCGGGGAACACTGAAGCTTTCTTT
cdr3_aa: CASSISAGNTEAFF

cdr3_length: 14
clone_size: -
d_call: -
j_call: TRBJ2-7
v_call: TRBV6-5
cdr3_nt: TGTGCCAGCAGGATCCGCGACAAGTCCTACGAGCAGTACTTC
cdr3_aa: CASRIRDKSYEQYF

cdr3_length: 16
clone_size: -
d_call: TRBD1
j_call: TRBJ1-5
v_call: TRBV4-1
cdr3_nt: TGCGCCAGCAGGGCTTATACAGGGGCCGCCAATCAGCCCCAGCATTTT
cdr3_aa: CASRAYTGAANQPQHF

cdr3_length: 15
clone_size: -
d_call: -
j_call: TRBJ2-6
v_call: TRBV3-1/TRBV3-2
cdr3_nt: TGTGCCAGCAGCCAAGTCCGGTCTGGGGCCAACGTCCTGACTTTC
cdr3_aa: CASSQVRSGANVLTF

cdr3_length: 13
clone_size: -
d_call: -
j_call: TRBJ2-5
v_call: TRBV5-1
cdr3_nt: TGCGCCAGCAGCTTGATGGACAGAGAGACCCAGTACTTC
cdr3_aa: CASSLMDRETQYF

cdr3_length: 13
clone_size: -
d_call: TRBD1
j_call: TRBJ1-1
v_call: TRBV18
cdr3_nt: TGTGCCAGCTCACCCGGACAGGGAACTGAAGCTTTCTTT
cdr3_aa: CASSPGQGTEAFF

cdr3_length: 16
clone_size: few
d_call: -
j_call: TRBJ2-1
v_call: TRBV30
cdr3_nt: TGTGCCTGGAGTGCCATACATCTAGTAACACGCAATGAGCAGTTCTTC
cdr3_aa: CAWSAIHLVTRNEQFF

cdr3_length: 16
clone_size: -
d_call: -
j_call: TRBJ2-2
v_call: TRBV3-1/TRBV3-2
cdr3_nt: TGTGCCAGCAGCCAAGATACCGGGGGGCAGGACGGGGAGCTGTTTTTT
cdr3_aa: CASSQDTGGQDGELFF

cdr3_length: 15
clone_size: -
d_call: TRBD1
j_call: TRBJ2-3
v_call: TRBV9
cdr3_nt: TGTGCCAGCAGCCCGTGGACAGGGGGCACAGATACGCAGTATTTT
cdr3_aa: CASSPWTGGTDTQYF

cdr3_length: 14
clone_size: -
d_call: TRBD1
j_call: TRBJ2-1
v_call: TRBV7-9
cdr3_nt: TGTGCCTCCTGTTTTGAAGGGGGCACGGATGAGCAGTTCTTC
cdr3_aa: CASCFEGGTDEQFF

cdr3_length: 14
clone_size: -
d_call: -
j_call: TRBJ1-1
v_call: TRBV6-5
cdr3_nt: TGTGCCAGCAGTTATTTTGGTTCGGGGACAGAAGCTTTCTTT
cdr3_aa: CASSYFGSGTEAFF

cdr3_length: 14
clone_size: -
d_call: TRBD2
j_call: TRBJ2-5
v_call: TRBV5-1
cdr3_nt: TGCGCCAGCAGCGCCAGCGGGAGGGACGAGACCCAGTACTTC
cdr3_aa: CASSASGRDETQYF

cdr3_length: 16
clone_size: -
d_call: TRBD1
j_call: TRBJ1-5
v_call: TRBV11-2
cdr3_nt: TGTGCCAGCAGCTCGGAACCGGGACAGGGGGTTGGGGCCCAGCATTTT
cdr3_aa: CASSSEPGQGVGAQHF

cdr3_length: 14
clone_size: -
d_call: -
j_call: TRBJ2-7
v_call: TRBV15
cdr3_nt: TGTGCCACCAGCAGAGCCCGGGAATCCTACGAGCAGTACTTC
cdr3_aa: CATSRARESYEQYF

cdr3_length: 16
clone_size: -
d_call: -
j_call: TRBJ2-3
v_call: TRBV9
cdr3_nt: TGTGCCAGCAGCGTAGGGGCGGGTCCCAGCACAGATACGCAGTATTTT
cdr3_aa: CASSVGAGPSTDTQYF

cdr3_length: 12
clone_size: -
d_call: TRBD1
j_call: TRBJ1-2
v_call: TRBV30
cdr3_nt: TGTGCCCGGGGACAGGGAAACTATGGCTACACCTTC
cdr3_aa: CARGQGNYGYTF

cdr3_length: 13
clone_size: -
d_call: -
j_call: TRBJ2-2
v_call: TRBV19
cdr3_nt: TGTGCCAGTAGTGTCAGGGGTTACGGGGAGCTGTTTTTT
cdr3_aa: CASSVRGYGELFF

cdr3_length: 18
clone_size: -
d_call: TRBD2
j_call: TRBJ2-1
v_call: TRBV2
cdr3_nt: TGTGCCAGCAGCGATACCGACCTGCGACTAGCGGGAGGCTATGAGCAGTTCTTC
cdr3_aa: CASSDTDLRLAGGYEQFF

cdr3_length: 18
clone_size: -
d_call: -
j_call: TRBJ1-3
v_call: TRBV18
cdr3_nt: TGTGCCAGCTCACCACCGGGCGCGGGGAGTTTCTCTGGAAACACCATATATTTT
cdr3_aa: CASSPPGAGSFSGNTIYF

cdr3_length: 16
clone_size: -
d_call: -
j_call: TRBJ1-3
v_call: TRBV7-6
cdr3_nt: TGTGCCAGCAGCTTAGTCGGCAGGGGCTCTGGAAACACCATATATTTT
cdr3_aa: CASSLVGRGSGNTIYF

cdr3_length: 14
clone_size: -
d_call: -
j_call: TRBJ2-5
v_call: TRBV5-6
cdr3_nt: TGTGCCAGCAGGTCCCAGGGTTCCCAAGAGACCCAGTACTTC
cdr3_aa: CASRSQGSQETQYF

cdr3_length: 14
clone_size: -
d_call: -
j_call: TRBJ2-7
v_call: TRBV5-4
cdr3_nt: TGTGCCAGCAGCTTGGATCCAGGGGCTAACGAGCAGTACTTC
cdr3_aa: CASSLDPGANEQYF

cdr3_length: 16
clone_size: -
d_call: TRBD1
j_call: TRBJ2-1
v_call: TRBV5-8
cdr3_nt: TGTGCCAGCAGCAGTGACCGGGACAGGGGTATCCATGAGCAGTTCTTC
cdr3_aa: CASSSDRDRGIHEQFF

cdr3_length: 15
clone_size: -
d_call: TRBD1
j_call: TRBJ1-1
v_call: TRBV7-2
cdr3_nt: TGTGCCAGCAGCTCCAATGGGGGACAGGCCACTGAAGCTTTCTTT
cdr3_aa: CASSSNGGQATEAFF

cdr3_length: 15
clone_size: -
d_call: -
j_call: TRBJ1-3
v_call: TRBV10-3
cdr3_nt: TGTGCCATCAGCGACGGGGGGTTCTCTGGAAACACCATATATTTT
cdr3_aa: CAISDGGFSGNTIYF

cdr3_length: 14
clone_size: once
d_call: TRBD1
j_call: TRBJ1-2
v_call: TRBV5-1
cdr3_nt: TGCGCCAGCAGCTTGGGTCAGGGGGCCTATGGCTACACCTTC
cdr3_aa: CASSLGQGAYGYTF

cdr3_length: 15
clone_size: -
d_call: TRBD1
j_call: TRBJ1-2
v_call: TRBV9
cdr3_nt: TGTGCCAGCAGCTCCGGGACAGGGGTTAACTATGGCTACACCTTC
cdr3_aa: CASSSGTGVNYGYTF

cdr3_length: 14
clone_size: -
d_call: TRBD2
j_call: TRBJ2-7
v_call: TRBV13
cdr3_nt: TGTGCCAGCAGCTCTAGCGGGGGCCCCTACGAGCAGTACTTC
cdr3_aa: CASSSSGGPYEQYF

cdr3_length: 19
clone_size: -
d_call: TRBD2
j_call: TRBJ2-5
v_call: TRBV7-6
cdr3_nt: TGTGCCAGCAGCTTAGGGGCTAGCGGGGGGACGGGGGTCCAAGAGACCCAGTACTTC
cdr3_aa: CASSLGASGGTGVQETQYF

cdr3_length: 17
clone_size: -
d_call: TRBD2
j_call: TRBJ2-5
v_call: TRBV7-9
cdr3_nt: TGTGCCAGCAGCTTATCTACTAGCGGGAGGGGTCAAGAGACCCAGTACTTC
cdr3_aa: CASSLSTSGRGQETQYF

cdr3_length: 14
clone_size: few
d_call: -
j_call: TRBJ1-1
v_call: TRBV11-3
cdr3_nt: TGTGCCAGCAGCACTCACAGAATCCCCACTGAAGCTTTCTTT
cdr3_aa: CASSTHRIPTEAFF

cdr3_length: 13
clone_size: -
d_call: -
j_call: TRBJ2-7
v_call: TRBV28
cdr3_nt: TGTGCCAGCGTAGACAGGAGCCTTCTGGAGCAGTACTTC
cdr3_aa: CASVDRSLLEQYF